This TCR beta chain was observed in a study of blood T cell repertoires in COVID-19. Whole-study context: Specimens from acute and convalescent COVID-19 originated in the United States, Italy and Spain. The cDNA or gDNA used as material had been derived from T cells, B-cell-depleted T cells, or PBMCs.

In its sample, this clone was seen many times. Per the original methods: Estimation of nucleated cell counts was performed using reference gene primer amplification. The protocol was immunoSEQ multiplex PCR, while the TCRdb copy is restricted to in-frame clones and leaves out a portion. That table furnishes V, J and clone size, whereas the DNA furnished D and trimming. The sample has about 240,000 clones, roughly four fifths seen once. The length of the CDR3 is 14 residues. Germline values: CDR1 SGHVS, CDR2 FQNEAQ. The ends lost 3 bases at V and 7 bases at J; junction bases unmatched: 4. The sample was peripheral blood. V gene TRBV7-8 combines with J gene TRBJ2-3, with TRBD2 matching over 10 bases. This sequence originates from a woman aged 55-69 years with active or convalescent COVID-19. CDR3 nucleotide sequence: TGTGCCAGCAGCTTCACTAGCGGGGCTAATACGCAGTATTTT. It codes for CASSFTSGANTQYF.